This T cell receptor beta chain was recorded in a study of CD8+CD57+ T cells in acquired aplastic anemia. There are 15 residues in the CDR3. V shed 0 bases and J shed 2 bases, with 11 bases lying between them. Germline V gene lookup returns CDR1 LNHNV and CDR2 YYDKDF (reference sequence). In patients chosen for sequencing, flow cytometry had shown CD8+CD57+ cell expansion. The study's findings and limits: It was found that twenty-nine CD8+ CDR3 sequences were shared between patients and controls.

A word on this clonotype: The antigen is not known.

According to the study, genomic DNA was the template for TCR beta VDJ and CDR3 profiling. TCRdb reanalysed the reads using MiXCR and keeps one entry per CDR3 protein. The sample has over 40,000 distinct CDR3 sequences; roughly 63% are singletons. The V gene is TRBV15, the J gene TRBJ2-7; D remains ambiguous. This sequence originates from a human donor with aplastic anemia. The sequencing input was sorted CD4+, CD8+, or CD8+CD57+ T cells (not recorded which) from PBMCs. CDR3 nucleotide sequence: TGTGCCACCAGCAGAGATCGGAGTCAGCCCTACGAGCAGTACTTC. It is translated as CATSRDRSQPYEQYF. The complete variable domain, with remaining parts taken from reference TRBV15 and TRBJ2-7, reads DAMVIQNPRYQVTQFGKPVTLSCSQTLNHNVMYWYQQKSSQAPKLLFHYYDKDFNNEADTPDNFQSRRPNTSFCFLDIRSPGLGDTAMYLCATSRDRSQPYEQYFGPGTRLTVT.